The next 22 T cell receptor beta chains were all read from a single sample in a study of control samples from healthy donors and cancer patients. Profiled with immunoSEQ multiplex PCR; TCRdb holds only in-frame clones, not every one. In the table there are over 150,000 clones, about 94% of which are singletons. Sequenced input: PBMCs. These receptors all come from a man aged 60-69 years with colorectal cancer.

In DNA form, the CDR3 reads TGCGCCAGCAGAGAACTAGCGGGGGGGTCCGGGGAGCTGTTTTTT. It yields the protein CASRELAGGSGELFF. The chain employs TRBV5-1 and TRBJ2-2; 13 bases are shared with TRBD2. The length of the CDR3 is 15 residues. V gave up 5 bases and J gave up 6 bases; unmatched junction bases: 4. CDR1 is SGHRS and CDR2 is YFSETQ in the germline V gene.

The rearrangement joins TRBV3-1 (or the pseudogene TRBV3-2) to TRBJ1-2; 7 bases are shared with TRBD1. The V gene's germline CDR1 is LGHDT and CDR2 YNNKEL (reference sequence). The junction had 10 bases not matched to a gene; V was cut back by 7 bases and J by 2 bases. The CDR3 totals 15 residues. The CDR3 DNA reads TGTGCCAGCAACCATCAGGACAGGTTAAACTATGGCTACACCTTC. This gives the protein CASNHQDRLNYGYTF.

The chain recombines TRBV2 with TRBJ1-3; D uncertain. V was clipped by 4 bases and J by 6 bases, with 7 bases between them. The CDR3 is made up of 12 amino acids. The germline V gene has CDR1 SNHLY and CDR2 FYNNEI. CDR3 residues: CASSVQQNTIYF. CDR3 bases: TGTGCCAGCAGTGTCCAACAAAACACCATATATTTT.

CDR3 coding DNA: TGTGCCAGCAGCGGGCCCGCGGGAGCAACTCTCGAGCAGTACTTC. Amino acids: CASSGPAGATLEQYF. V and J are TRBV3-1 (or the pseudogene TRBV3-2) and TRBJ2-7; 7 nucleotides match TRBD2. V lost 5 bases, J lost 6 bases, and 13 bases stayed unmatched. The germline V gene has CDR1 LGHDT and CDR2 YNNKEL (reference sequence). There are 15 residues in the CDR3.

The chain is built from TRBV27 and TRBJ1-2; D gene unclear. Germline-derived CDR1 and CDR2 are MNHEY and SMNVEV (reference sequence). The CDR3 length is 14 residues. V lost 4 bases, J lost 4 bases, and 13 bases lay in between. The CDR3 DNA sequence: TGTGCCAGCAGTTCTGCCCAAACGACCTATGGCTACACCTTC. Protein product: CASSSAQTTYGYTF.

This chain uses TRBV18 with TRBJ1-3; D uncertain. CDR3 length equals 17 residues. Trimming removed 2 bases at V and 4 bases at J, with 18 bases between. The germline V gene encodes CDR1 KGHSH and CDR2 LQKENI. CDR3 DNA: TGTGCCAGCTCACCAAATGGCGGCCAATCAACCGGAAACACCATATATTTT. Translation: CASSPNGGQSTGNTIYF.

The chain joins TRBV5-6 to TRBJ1-5, with a weak D call TRBD1 (5 bases). The CDR3 has 16 amino acids. Per germline, CDR1 SGHDT and CDR2 YYEEEE. The V end lost 0 bases, the J end lost 6 bases, and 16 bases lay between the germline ends. CDR3 in DNA: TGTGCCAGCAGCTTGGACCGGGGGTTGGACGCTCAGCCCCAGCATTTT. Amino acids: CASSLDRGLDAQPQHF.

The V and J genes are TRBV5-1 and TRBJ2-6; D possibly corresponds to TRBD2 (5 bases). The V and J ends lost 4 bases and 0 bases respectively, with 14 bases between them. CDR1 is SGHRS and CDR2 is YFSETQ in the germline V gene. The CDR3 loop spans 17 amino acids. The CDR3 spells CASSPSGVASGANVLTF. For the CDR3, the DNA is TGCGCCAGCAGCCCCTCCGGGGTAGCCTCTGGGGCCAACGTCCTGACTTTC.

The V call is TRBV29-1, the J call TRBJ1-2, with TRBD1 as a possible D gene (6 bases). This CDR3 has 12 amino acids. Trimming removed 0 bases from V and 11 bases from J, with 13 bases in between. Germline CDR1 reads SQVTM; CDR2 reads ANQGSEA. The CDR3 sequence is CSVEDLSGVYTF. Here the CDR3 DNA reads TGCAGCGTTGAAGATCTTTCAGGGGTTTACACCTTC.

V gene TRBV6-5 combines with J gene TRBJ2-7; 10 nucleotides match TRBD1. V was pared by 0 bases and J by 7 bases, with 6 bases of the junction left unmatched. Germline CDR1 is MNHEY and CDR2 is SVGAGI. The CDR3 totals 15 residues. CDR3 loop: CASSYSGTGVNEQYF. Here the CDR3 DNA reads TGTGCCAGCAGTTACTCAGGGACAGGGGTGAATGAGCAGTACTTC.

V and J are TRBV19 and TRBJ1-4; 9 nucleotides match TRBD1. V trimming: 7 bases; J trimming: 3 bases; junction bases outside the gene matches: 6. Germline CDR1 LNHDA, CDR2 SQIVND (reference sequence). The CDR3 is 15 amino acids. The CDR3: CASKLRQGANEKLFF. The CDR3 bases are TGTGCCAGTAAACTCCGACAGGGGGCTAATGAAAAACTGTTTTTT.

The gene calls are TRBV19 and TRBJ2-6; perhaps D is TRBD1 or TRBD2 (6 bases each). The CDR3 length is 18 residues. Trimming took off 1 base at V and 0 bases at J, with 13 bases between the two ends. The germline CDR1 and CDR2 sequences are LNHDA and SQIVND (reference sequence). The CDR3 here is CASSIGGTTTSGANVLTF. CDR3 DNA: TGTGCCAGTAGTATAGGCGGGACAACAACCTCTGGGGCCAACGTCCTGACTTTC.

This chain uses TRBV12-3 or TRBV12-4 with TRBJ1-2; D remains unclear. The CDR3 totals 13 residues. V lost 6 bases, J lost 6 bases, and 14 bases lay in between. As DNA, the CDR3 is TGTGCCAGCAGCCTTTCCCCCATTAATGGCTACACCTTC. This translates into CASSLSPINGYTF.

The chain carries TRBV23-1 and TRBJ1-1; 9 bases match TRBD1. TRBV23-1 is an open reading frame whose function is uncertain. This CDR3 contains 16 residues. The trim removed 4 bases at V and 4 bases at J, leaving 10 bases unmatched. CDR3 nucleotide sequence: TGCGCCAGCAGTCCCAAAGACAGGGGGGATGCCACTGAAGCTTTCTTT. It encodes CASSPKDRGDATEAFF.

The rearrangement uses TRBV28 and TRBJ2-7; weak D call: TRBD2 (7 bases). Germline V gene lookup returns CDR1 MDHEN and CDR2 SYDVKM. Trimming took 10 bases from V and 2 from J, leaving 18 bases between them. This CDR3 comprises 14 residues. The CDR3 DNA follows: TGTGCCACGACAAGGGGGGGGGTCGCCTACGAGCAGTACTTC. The encoded protein is CATTRGGVAYEQYF.

This sequence joins TRBV7-2 and TRBJ2-3, with TRBD1 matching over 8 bases. Germline CDR1 reads SGHTA; CDR2 reads FQGNSA. J gave up 4 bases and V 2 bases, and 5 bases lay outside the gene matches. The CDR3 loop spans 15 amino acids. CDR3 in amino acids: CASSLWTGLADTQYF. The CDR3 DNA follows: TGTGCCAGCAGCTTATGGACAGGGCTGGCAGATACGCAGTATTTT.

The V gene is TRBV4-1, the J gene TRBJ1-5; the match to TRBD1 covers 7 bases. V dropped 3 bases and J dropped 2; count of bases not matched to a gene: 10. The CDR3 covers 17 residues. Germline CDR1 MGHRA, CDR2 YSYEKL. CDR3 in DNA: TGCGCCAGCAGCCAGGTTGAACAGGGGACCGGCAATCAGCCCCAGCATTTT. This encodes CASSQVEQGTGNQPQHF.

The chain joins TRBV19 to TRBJ1-5; D perhaps matches TRBD1 (6 bases). CDR3 size: 15 residues. Trimming stripped 5 bases from V and 4 bases from J, with 15 bases between. The germline V gene has CDR1 LNHDA and CDR2 SQIVND (reference sequence). In nucleotides, the CDR3 is TGTGCCAGTAGTCGGGGCAGGGGATTGAATCAGCCCCAGCATTTT. It encodes CASSRGRGLNQPQHF.

The V call is TRBV9, the J call TRBJ2-5; 8 bases agree with TRBD2. With 3 bases clipped from V and 4 bases from J, the junction kept 11 bases outside the gene matches. Germline V lookup: CDR1 SGDLS, CDR2 YYNGEE. The CDR3 runs to 16 residues. CDR3: CASSESPGLAGETQYF. CDR3 sequence (DNA): TGTGCCAGCAGCGAGAGCCCGGGCCTAGCGGGAGAGACCCAGTACTTC.

The V and J genes are TRBV20-1 and TRBJ2-3; D gene unclear. This CDR3 has 11 amino acids. With 6 bases removed from V and 5 bases from J, the gap between germline ends came to 9 bases. The germline V gene has CDR1 DFQATT and CDR2 SNEGSKA (reference sequence). The CDR3 sequence is CSAHSVDTQYF. CDR3 coding DNA: TGCAGTGCCCACAGCGTAGATACGCAGTATTTT.

V gene TRBV19 combines with J gene TRBJ1-1, with unresolved D. Trimming stripped 10 bases from V and 0 bases from J, with 15 bases between. Germline values: CDR1 LNHDA, CDR2 SQIVND (reference sequence). There are 14 residues in the CDR3. Here the CDR3 reads CATRVVGMNTEAFF. CDR3 coding DNA: TGTGCCACCCGGGTAGTGGGGATGAACACTGAAGCTTTCTTT.

Only one count was recorded for this clone. The V gene is TRBV19, the J gene TRBJ2-7, with TRBD1 matching over 7 bases. Germline trimming cut 4 bases from V and 3 bases from J; bases unmatched to any gene: 6. CDR3 length equals 14 residues. Per the germline V gene, CDR1 is LNHDA and CDR2 is SQIVND (reference sequence). The CDR3 sequence: CASSTSGTVYEQYF. CDR3 DNA: TGTGCCAGTAGTACCTCCGGGACAGTCTACGAGCAGTACTTC.